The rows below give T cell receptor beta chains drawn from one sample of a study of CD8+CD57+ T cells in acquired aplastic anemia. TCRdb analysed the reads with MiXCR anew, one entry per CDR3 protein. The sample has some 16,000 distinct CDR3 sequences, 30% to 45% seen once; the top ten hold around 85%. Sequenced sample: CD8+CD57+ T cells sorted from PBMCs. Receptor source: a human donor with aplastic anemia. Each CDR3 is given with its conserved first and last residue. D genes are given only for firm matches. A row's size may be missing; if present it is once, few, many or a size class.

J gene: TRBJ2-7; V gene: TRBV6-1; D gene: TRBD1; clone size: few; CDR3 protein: CASSEWGQGADEQYF; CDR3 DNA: TGTGCCAGCAGTGAATGGGGGCAGGGGGCGGACGAGCAGTACTTC
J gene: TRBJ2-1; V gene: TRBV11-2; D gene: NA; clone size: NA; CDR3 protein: CASSLIGYNEQFF; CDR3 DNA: TGTGCCAGCAGCTTAATTGGTTACAATGAGCAGTTCTTC
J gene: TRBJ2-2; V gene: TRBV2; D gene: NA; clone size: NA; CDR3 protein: CASNEQGLDTGELFF; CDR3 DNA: TGTGCCAGCAACGAACAGGGATTGGACACCGGGGAGCTGTTTTTT
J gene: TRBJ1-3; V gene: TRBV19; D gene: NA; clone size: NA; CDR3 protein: CASSIDFHSGNTIYF; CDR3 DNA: TGTGCCAGTAGTATAGACTTTCACTCTGGAAACACCATATATTTT
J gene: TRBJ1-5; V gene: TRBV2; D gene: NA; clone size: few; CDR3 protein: CASTEGGGNQPQHF; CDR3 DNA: TGTGCCAGCACCGAAGGGGGGGGCAATCAGCCCCAGCATTTT
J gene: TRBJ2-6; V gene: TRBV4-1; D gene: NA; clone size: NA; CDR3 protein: CASSRERDRPNTEAF; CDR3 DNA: TGCGCCAGCAGCCGGGAAAGGGACCGACCTAACACTGAAGCTTTC
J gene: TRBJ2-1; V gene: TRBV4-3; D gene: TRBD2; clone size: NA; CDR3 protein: CASSQELEGGVDEQFF; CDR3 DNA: TGCGCCAGCAGCCAAGAACTGGAGGGAGGGGTGGATGAGCAGTTCTTC
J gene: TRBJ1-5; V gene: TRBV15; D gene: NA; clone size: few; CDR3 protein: CATSEIGGLNSNQPQHF; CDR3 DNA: TGTGCCACCAGCGAGATCGGGGGGCTTAATAGCAATCAGCCCCAGCATTTT
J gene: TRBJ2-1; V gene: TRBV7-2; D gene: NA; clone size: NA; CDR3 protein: CASSHPRRRTEQFF; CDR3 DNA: TGTGCCAGCAGCCACCCTCGGAGGCGAACTGAGCAGTTCTTC
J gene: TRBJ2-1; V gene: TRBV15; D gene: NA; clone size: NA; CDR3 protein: CATSSVSQGLNEQFF; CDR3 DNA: TGTGCCACCAGCAGTGTTTCGCAGGGGTTGAATGAGCAGTTCTTC
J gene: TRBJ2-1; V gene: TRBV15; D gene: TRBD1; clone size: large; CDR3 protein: CATSRPFPGQGLNEQFF; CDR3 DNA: TGTGCCACCAGCAGACCATTTCCGGGACAGGGGTTGAATGAGCAGTTCTTC
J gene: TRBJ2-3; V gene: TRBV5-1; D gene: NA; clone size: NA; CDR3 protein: CASSLSYQSSLGLVCF; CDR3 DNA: TGCGCCAGCAGCTTGTCGTATCAGTCGTCTTTGGGACTGGTCTGTTTT
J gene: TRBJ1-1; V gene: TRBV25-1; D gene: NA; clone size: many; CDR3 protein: CASSYRVETEAFF; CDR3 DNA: TGTGCCAGCAGCTACAGGGTAGAAACTGAAGCTTTCTTT
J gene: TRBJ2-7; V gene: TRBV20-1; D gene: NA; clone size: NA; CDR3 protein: CSARGGGQRLYEQYF; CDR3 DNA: TGCAGTGCTAGAGGGGGTGGGCAGCGACTCTACGAGCAGTACTTC
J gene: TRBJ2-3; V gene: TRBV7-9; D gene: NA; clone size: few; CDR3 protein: CAYEMDTQYF; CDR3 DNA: TGTGCCTACGAGATGGATACGCAGTATTTT
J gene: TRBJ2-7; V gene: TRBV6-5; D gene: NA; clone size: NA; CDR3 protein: CASSSGIHNEQYF; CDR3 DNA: TGTGCCAGCAGTTCCGGGATCCACAATGAGCAGTACTTC
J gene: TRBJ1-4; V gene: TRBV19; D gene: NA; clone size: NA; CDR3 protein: CASSRVPTTNEKLFF; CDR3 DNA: TGTGCCAGTAGCAGGGTGCCTACAACTAATGAAAAACTGTTTTTT
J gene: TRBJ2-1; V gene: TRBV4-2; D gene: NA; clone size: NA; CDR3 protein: CASSQVGAGYNEQFF; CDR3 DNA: TGTGCCAGCAGCCAAGTAGGGGCAGGATACAATGAGCAGTTCTTC
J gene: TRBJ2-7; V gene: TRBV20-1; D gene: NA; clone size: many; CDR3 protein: CSATKGGGPYEQYF; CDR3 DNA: TGCAGTGCTACCAAAGGGGGGGGGCCCTACGAGCAGTACTTC
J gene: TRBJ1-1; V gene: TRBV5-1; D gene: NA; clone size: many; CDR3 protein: CASSLGDQGPEAFF; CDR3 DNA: TGCGCCAGCAGCTTGGGGGACCAAGGACCTGAAGCTTTCTTT
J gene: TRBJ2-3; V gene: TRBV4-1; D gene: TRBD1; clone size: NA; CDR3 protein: CASSQDRTGSPDTQYF; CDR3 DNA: TGTGCCAGCAGCCAAGATCGGACAGGGTCCCCAGATACGCAGTATTTT
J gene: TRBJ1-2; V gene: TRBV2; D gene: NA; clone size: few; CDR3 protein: CASKGETDGYTF; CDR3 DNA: TGTGCCAGCAAAGGGGAGACAGATGGCTACACCTTC
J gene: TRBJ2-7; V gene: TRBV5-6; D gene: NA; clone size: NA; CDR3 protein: CASSSGVSYEQYF; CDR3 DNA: TGTGCCAGCAGCTCAGGGGTCTCCTACGAGCAGTACTTC
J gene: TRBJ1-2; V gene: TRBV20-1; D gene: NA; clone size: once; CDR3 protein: CSAERPGGVGYTF; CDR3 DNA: TGCAGTGCCGAGAGACCCGGGGGGGTGGGCTACACCTTC
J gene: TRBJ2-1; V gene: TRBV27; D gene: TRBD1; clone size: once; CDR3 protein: CASSLTYGTASYNEQFF; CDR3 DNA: TGTGCCAGCAGTTTAACTTACGGGACAGCCTCCTACAATGAGCAGTTCTTC
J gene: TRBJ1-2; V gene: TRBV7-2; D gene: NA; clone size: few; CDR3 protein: CASSLERNYGYTF; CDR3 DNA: TGTGCCAGCAGCTTAGAACGGAACTATGGCTACACCTTC
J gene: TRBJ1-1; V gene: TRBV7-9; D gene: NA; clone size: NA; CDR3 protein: CASSLVRVNTEAFF; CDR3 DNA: TGTGCCAGCAGCTTAGTTCGCGTGAACACTGAAGCTTTCTTT
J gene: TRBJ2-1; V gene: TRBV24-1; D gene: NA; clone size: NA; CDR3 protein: CATSDPRGLNEQFF; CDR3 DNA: TGTGCCACCAGTGATCCCCGGGGGTTGAATGAGCAGTTCTTC
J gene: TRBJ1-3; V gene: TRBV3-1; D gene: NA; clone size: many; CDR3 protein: CASSQVNRNTIYF; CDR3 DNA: TGTGCCAGCAGCCAAGTTAATCGAAACACCATATATTTT
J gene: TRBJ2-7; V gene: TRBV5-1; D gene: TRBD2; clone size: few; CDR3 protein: CASSAGLAGHEQYF; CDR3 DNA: TGCGCCAGCAGCGCAGGACTAGCGGGACACGAGCAGTACTTC
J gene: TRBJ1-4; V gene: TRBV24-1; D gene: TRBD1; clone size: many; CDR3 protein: CATSDSRQGPTNEKLFF; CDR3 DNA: TGTGCCACCAGTGATTCGAGACAGGGGCCAACTAATGAAAAACTGTTTTTT
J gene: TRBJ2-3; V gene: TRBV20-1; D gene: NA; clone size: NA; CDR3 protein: CSASPTLGLSTDTQYF; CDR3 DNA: TGCAGTGCTAGTCCCACATTGGGACTTAGCACAGATACGCAGTATTTT
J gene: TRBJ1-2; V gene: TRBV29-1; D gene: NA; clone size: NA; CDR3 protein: CSAQGANYGYTF; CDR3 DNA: TGCAGCGCACAGGGTGCGAACTATGGCTACACCTTC
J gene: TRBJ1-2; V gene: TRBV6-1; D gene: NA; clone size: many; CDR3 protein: CASSARETYGYTF; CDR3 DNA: TGTGCCAGCAGCGCTCGGGAGACCTATGGCTACACCTTC
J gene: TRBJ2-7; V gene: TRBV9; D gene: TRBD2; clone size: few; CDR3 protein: CASSLGGLAGTYEQYF; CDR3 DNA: TGTGCCAGCAGCTTGGGGGGACTAGCGGGAACGTACGAGCAGTACTTC
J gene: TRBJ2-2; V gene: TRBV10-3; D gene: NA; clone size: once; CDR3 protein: CAISGDRSTGELFF; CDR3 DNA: TGTGCCATCAGTGGAGATAGGAGCACCGGGGAGCTGTTTTTT
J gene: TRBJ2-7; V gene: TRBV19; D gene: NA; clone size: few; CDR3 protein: CASSGGLRTYEQYF; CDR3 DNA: TGTGCCAGTAGTGGGGGGCTCCGAACCTACGAGCAGTACTTC
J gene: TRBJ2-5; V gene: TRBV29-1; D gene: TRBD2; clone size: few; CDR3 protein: CSVEGGLAETQYF; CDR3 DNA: TGCAGCGTTGAAGGGGGACTAGCGGAGACCCAGTACTTC
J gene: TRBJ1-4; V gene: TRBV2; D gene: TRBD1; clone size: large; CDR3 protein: CATGTGASGLFF; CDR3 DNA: TGTGCCACCGGGACAGGGGCCAGCGGGCTGTTTTTT
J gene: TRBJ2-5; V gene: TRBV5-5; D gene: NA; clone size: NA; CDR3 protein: CASSPYPETQYF; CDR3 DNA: TGTGCCAGCAGCCCATACCCGGAGACCCAGTACTTC
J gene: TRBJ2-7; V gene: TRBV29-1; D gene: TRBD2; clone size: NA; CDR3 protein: CSATNGLAAEQYF; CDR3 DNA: TGCAGCGCAACCAACGGACTAGCGGCCGAGCAGTACTTC
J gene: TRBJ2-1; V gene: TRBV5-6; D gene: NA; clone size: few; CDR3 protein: CASSGGSQAYNEQFF; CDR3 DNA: TGTGCCAGCTCCGGTGGATCCCAGGCCTACAATGAGCAGTTCTTC
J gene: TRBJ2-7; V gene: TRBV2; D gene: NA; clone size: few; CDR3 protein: CASIGPRRGYEQYF; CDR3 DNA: TGTGCCAGCATTGGACCTCGAAGGGGCTACGAGCAGTACTTC
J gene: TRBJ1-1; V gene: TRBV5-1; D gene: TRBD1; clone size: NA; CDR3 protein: CASSSMRGTSYEQGGTEAFF; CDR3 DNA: TGCGCCAGCAGCTCAATGCGGGGGACGTCCTACGAGCAGGGGGGCACTGAAGCTTTCTTT